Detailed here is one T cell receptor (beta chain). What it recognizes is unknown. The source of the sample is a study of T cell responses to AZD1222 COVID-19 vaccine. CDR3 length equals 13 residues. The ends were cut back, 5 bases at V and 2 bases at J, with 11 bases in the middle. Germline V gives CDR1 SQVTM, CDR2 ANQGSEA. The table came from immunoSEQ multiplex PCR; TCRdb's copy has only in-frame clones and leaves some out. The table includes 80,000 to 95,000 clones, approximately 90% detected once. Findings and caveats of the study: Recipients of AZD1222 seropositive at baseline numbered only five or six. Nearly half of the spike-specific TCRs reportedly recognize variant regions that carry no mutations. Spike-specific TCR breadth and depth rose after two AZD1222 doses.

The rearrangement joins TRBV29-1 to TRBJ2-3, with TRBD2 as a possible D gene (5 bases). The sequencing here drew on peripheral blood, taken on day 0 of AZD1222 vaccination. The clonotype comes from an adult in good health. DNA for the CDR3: TGCAGCGTTCGGGGTTTTAACACAGATACGCAGTATTTT. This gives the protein CSVRGFNTDTQYF.